The sample holds many counts of the clone carrying this T cell receptor (beta chain). The CDR3 runs 16 residues. The germline V gene has CDR1 SGHTA and CDR2 FQGNSA. Trimming at V came to 4 bases and at J to 11 bases, leaving 14 bases not matched to a gene. These data are taken from a study of T cells in Graves' hyperthyroidism and ophthalmopathy. Researchers took RNA transcripts and amplified the TCR beta CDR3 regions from them. HTBI primers drove first-round RT-PCR of the TCR CDR3. Using its own MiXCR run on the multiplex PCR reads, TCRdb lists one record per CDR3 protein. Here the sample spans around 300,000 distinct CDR3 sequences, approximately 13% being singletons.

The rearrangement uses TRBV7-2 and TRBJ2-7; TRBD2 aligns across 13 bases. The sequencing sample was made of blood. This receptor was obtained from a woman under 40 with Graves' hyperthyroidism. CDR3 loop: CASSSNGPGTSGKEYF. CDR3 bases: TGTGCCAGCAGCTCCAACGGACCCGGGACTAGCGGGAAGGAGTACTTC.